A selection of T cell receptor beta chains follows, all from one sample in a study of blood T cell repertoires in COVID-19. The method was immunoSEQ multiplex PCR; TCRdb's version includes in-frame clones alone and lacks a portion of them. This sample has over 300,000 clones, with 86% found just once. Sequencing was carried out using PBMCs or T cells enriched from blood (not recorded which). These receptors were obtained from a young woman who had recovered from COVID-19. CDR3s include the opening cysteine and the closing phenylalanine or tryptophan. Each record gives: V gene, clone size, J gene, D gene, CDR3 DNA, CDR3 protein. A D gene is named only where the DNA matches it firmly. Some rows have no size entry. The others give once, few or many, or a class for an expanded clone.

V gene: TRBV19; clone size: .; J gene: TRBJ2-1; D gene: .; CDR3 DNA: TGTGCCAGTAGTATAGGCGGGTCCAGCTCCTACAATGAGCAGTTCTTC; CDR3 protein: CASSIGGSSSYNEQFF
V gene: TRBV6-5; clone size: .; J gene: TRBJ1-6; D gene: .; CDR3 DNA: TGTGCCAGCAGCCGGGAGGGGGGGCTTGATTCACCCCTCCACTTT; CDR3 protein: CASSREGGLDSPLHF
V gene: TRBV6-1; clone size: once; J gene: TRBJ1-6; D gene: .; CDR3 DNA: TGTGCCAGCAGTGAAGGGGCAGGTTATAATTCACCCCTCCACTTT; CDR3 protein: CASSEGAGYNSPLHF
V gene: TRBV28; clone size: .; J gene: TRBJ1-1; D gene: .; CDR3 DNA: TGTGCCAGCAGCCTGGGGGCAGGGCGAACTGAAGCTTTCTTT; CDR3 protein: CASSLGAGRTEAFF
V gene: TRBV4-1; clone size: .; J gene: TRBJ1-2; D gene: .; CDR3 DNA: TGCGCCAGCAGCCATGTCGGTTACTATGGCTACACCTTC; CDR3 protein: CASSHVGYYGYTF
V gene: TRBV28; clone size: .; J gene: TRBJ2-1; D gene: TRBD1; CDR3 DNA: TGTGCCAGCAGTCCCGGGACAGGGCCGTTCAATGAGCAGTTCTTC; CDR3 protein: CASSPGTGPFNEQFF
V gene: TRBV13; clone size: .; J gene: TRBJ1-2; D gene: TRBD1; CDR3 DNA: TGTGCCAGCAGCCCGCCGGACAGGGGATATGGCTACACCTTC; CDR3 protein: CASSPPDRGYGYTF
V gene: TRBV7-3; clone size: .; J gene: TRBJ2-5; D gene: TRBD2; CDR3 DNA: TGTGCCAGCAGCTTAACGGGGACTAGCGGAGAGACCCAGTACTTC; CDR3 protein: CASSLTGTSGETQYF
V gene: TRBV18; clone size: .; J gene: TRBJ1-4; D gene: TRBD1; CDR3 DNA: TGTGCCAGCTCACCAGACAGGGAACTCGAAAAACTGTTTTTT; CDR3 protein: CASSPDRELEKLFF
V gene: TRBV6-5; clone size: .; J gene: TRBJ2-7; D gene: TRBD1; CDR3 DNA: TGTGCCAGCACATATACCTCGGGACAGATCTACGAGCAGTACTTC; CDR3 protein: CASTYTSGQIYEQYF
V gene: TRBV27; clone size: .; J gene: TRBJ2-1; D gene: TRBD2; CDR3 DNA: TGTGCCAGCAATAGCGGGGGGGTGAATGAGCAGTTCTTC; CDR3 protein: CASNSGGVNEQFF
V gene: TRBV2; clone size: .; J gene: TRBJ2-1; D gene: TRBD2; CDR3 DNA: TGTGCCAGCGGTCCGGGTTCAAGGACGGGAGGGGACAATGAGCAGTTCTTC; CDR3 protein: CASGPGSRTGGDNEQFF
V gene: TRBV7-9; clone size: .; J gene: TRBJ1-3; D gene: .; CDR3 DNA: TGTGCCAGCAGCTCCCCGAGGGGAGGAGGAAACACCATATATTTT; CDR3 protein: CASSSPRGGGNTIYF
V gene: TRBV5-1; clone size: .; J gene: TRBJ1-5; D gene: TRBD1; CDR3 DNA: TGCGCCAGCAGCGAATCCGGACAGGGGGATCAGCCCCAGCATTTT; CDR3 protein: CASSESGQGDQPQHF
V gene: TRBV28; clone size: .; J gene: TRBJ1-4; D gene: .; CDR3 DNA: TGTGCCACCCTCGGGACAACTAATGAAAAACTGTTTTTT; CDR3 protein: CATLGTTNEKLFF
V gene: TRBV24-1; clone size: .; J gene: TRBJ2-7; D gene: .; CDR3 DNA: TGTGCCGGAACGGAGGGAACCTACGAGCAGTACTTC; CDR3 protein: CAGTEGTYEQYF
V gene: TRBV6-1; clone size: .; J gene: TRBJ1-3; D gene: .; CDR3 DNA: TGTGCCAGCAGTGAAGATAACAGCTCTGGAAACACCATATATTTT; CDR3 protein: CASSEDNSSGNTIYF
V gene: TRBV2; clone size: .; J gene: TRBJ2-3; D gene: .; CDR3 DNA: TGTGCCAGCAGGACCGACAGGCTTAGCACAGATACGCAGTATTTT; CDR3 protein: CASRTDRLSTDTQYF
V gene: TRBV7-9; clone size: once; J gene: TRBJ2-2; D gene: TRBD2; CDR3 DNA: TGTGCCAGCAGCTCTAGCGGGAGATGGACCGGGGAGCTGTTTTTT; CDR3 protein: CASSSSGRWTGELFF
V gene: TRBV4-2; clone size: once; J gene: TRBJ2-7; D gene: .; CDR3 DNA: TGTGCCAGCAGCCAAGATCCGGGTTCATTTAACGAGCAGTACTTC; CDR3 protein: CASSQDPGSFNEQYF
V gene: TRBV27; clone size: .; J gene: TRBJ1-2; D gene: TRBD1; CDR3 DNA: TGTGCCAGCAGCCGGACAGGGGGCGGTAACTATGGCTACACCTTC; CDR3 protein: CASSRTGGGNYGYTF
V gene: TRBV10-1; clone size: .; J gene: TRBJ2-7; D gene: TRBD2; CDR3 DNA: TGCGCCAGCAGTGAGGAAAGGGGACTAGCGGGGCCCCACGAGCAGTACTTC; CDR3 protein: CASSEERGLAGPHEQYF
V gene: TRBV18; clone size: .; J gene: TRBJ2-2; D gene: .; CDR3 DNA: TGTGCCAGCTCACCCCTCGGCGGGGAGCTGTTTTTT; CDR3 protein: CASSPLGGELFF
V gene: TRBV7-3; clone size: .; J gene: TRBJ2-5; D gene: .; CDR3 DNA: TGTGCCAGCAGCTTAGGGGCAGGAGAGACCCAGTACTTC; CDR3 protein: CASSLGAGETQYF
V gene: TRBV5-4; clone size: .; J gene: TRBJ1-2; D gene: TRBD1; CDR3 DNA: TGTGCCAGCAGCTTGGGGGGACAGGGTAGCTATGGCTACACCTTC; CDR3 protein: CASSLGGQGSYGYTF
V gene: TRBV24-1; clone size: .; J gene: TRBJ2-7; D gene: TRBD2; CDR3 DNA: TGTGCCACCAGTGATTTGCGGGGGGGCAGCCCCTACGAGCAGTACTTC; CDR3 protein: CATSDLRGGSPYEQYF
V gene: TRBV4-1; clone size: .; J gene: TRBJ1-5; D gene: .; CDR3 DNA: TGCGCCAGCAGCCACCCGGGAACCAGTCAGCCCCAGCATTTT; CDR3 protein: CASSHPGTSQPQHF
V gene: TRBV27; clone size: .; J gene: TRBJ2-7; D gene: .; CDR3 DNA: TGTGCCAGCAGTTTCCGAGCGGGCTTCACTCCCTACGAGCAGTACTTC; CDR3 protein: CASSFRAGFTPYEQYF
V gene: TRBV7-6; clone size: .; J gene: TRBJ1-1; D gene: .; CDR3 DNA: TGTGCCAGCAGCATCAGAACCCCCGGGAGGAACACTGAAGCTTTCTTT; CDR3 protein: CASSIRTPGRNTEAFF
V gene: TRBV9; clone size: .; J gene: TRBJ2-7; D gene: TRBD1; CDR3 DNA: TGTGCCAGCAGCGTAGGGGACAGGACCTACGAGCAGTACTTC; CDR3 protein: CASSVGDRTYEQYF
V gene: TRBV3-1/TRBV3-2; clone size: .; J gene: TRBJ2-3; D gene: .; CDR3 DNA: TGTGCCAGCAGCCAAGGCTCAACAAATACGCAGTATTTT; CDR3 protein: CASSQGSTNTQYF
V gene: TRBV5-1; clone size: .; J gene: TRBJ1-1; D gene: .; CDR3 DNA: TGCGCCAGCAGCTTGGACGGAGACCCACGGGCTTTCTTT; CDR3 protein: CASSLDGDPRAFF
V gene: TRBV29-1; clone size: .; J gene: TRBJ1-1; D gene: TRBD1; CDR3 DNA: TGCAGCGTCGTGACAGGGGATACTGAAGCTTTCTTT; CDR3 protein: CSVVTGDTEAFF
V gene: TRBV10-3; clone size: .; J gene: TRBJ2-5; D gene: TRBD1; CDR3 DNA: TGTGCCATCATCCCCCCTCAACAGGGGAAATTTAATGAGACCCAGTACTTC; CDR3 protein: CAIIPPQQGKFNETQYF
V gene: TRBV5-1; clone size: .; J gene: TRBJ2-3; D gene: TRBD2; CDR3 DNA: TGCGCCAGCAGCTTGGAGGCTAGCGGGGGGGCCGGGATAGATACGCAGTATTTT; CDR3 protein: CASSLEASGGAGIDTQYF